This entry lists 22 T cell receptor beta chains sequenced from one sample in a study of cytomegalovirus exposure and HLA in healthy donors. Amplification used 60 Vbeta primers and 13 Jbeta primers. The protocol was immunoSEQ multiplex PCR, while the TCRdb copy is restricted to in-frame clones and leaves out a portion. The sample holds about 140,000 clones, less than 90% seen once. Sequenced input: PBMCs. The source of these receptors is a boy between 2 and 10 years old in good health and CMV-seronegative.

The rearrangement links TRBV19 to TRBJ2-3; D gene ambiguous. V gave up 5 bases and J gave up 4 bases, with 10 bases separating them. This CDR3 has 13 residues. Germline V gene lookup returns CDR1 LNHDA and CDR2 SQIVND (reference sequence). DNA of the CDR3: TGTGCCAGTAGTGGCCCGAGCGCAGATACGCAGTATTTT. Its translation: CASSGPSADTQYF.

The J gene is TRBJ2-5, the V gene TRBV19; 12 nucleotides align to TRBD2. Germline loops: CDR1 LNHDA, CDR2 SQIVND (reference sequence). This CDR3 comprises 16 residues. V trimming: 9 bases; J trimming: 5 bases; junction bases outside the gene matches: 13. The CDR3 sequence is CASRRLAGEEWETQYF. CDR3 DNA: TGTGCCAGCAGAAGACTAGCGGGAGAAGAATGGGAGACCCAGTACTTC. Combining the CDR3 with reference TRBV19 and TRBJ2-5 gives the whole variable domain DGGITQSPKYLFRKEGQNVTLSCEQNLNHDAMYWYRQDPGQGLRLIYYSQIVNDFQKGDIAEGYSVSREKKESFPLTVTSAQKNPTAFYLCASRRLAGEEWETQYFGPGTRLLVL.

V and J are TRBV5-4 and TRBJ2-3; a weak D match, TRBD2 (6 bases). This CDR3 has 15 residues. Germline CDR1 is SGHNT and CDR2 is YYREEE (reference sequence). The ends were cut back, 2 bases at V and 6 bases at J, with 16 bases in the middle. The DNA of the CDR3 is TGTGCCAGCAGCTTCCATGCGGGACGGGGGGATACGCAGTATTTT. This translates into CASSFHAGRGDTQYF.

The chain has TRBV19 and TRBJ2-1; 12 nucleotides match TRBD1. Germline CDR1 and CDR2: LNHDA and SQIVND (reference sequence). Germline trimming cut 8 bases from V and 2 bases from J; bases unmatched to any gene: 4. CDR3 size: 15 residues. The CDR3 DNA reads as TGTGCCAGTGGGACAGGGGGCTTGCCCTACAATGAGCAGTTCTTC. Its protein is CASGTGGLPYNEQFF.

The gene calls are TRBV4-2 and TRBJ2-4, with 10 bases that match TRBD2. After removal of 4 bases from V and 5 bases from J, the junction contained 2 bases not matched to a gene. The CDR3 totals 14 residues. The germline V gene encodes CDR1 LGHNA and CDR2 YNFKEQ. This CDR3 is CASSLLAGENIQYF. CDR3 coding DNA: TGTGCCAGCAGCCTTCTAGCGGGAGAAAACATTCAGTACTTC.

V usage is TRBV9 and J usage is TRBJ1-4; TRBD1 is a possible D gene (6 bases). This CDR3 has 16 residues. V lost 4 bases, J lost 6 bases, and 19 bases lay in between. From germline, CDR1 is SGDLS and CDR2 YYNGEE. This chain's CDR3 is CASSRREGGPDEKLFF. In nucleotides, the CDR3 is TGTGCCAGCAGCCGACGGGAGGGGGGACCGGATGAAAAACTGTTTTTT.

This clone was found a few times. This chain uses TRBV10-1 with TRBJ1-5, with D hard to call. The CDR3 contains 12 residues. Germline CDR1 WNHNN, CDR2 SYGVQD (reference sequence). V shed 3 bases and J shed 6 bases, with 6 bases lying between them. CDR3 bases: TGCGCCAGCAGTGAACGGAGTCAGCCCCAGCATTTT. This encodes CASSERSQPQHF.

The CDR3 loop reads CASSLRELDQPQHF. The CDR3 nucleotides are TGTGCCAGCAGCCTCAGGGAACTCGATCAGCCCCAGCATTTT. The chain combines TRBV5-6 with TRBJ1-5, with D possibly TRBD1 on 5 matching bases. Germline CDR1 is SGHDT and CDR2 is YYEEEE. CDR3 length: 14 amino acids. With 4 bases removed from V and 5 bases from J, the gap between germline ends came to 13 bases.

The chain uses TRBV4-1 and TRBJ1-4; the D gene is possibly TRBD1 (5 bases). CDR3 length: 17 amino acids. Germline CDR1 MGHRA, CDR2 YSYEKL. V was clipped by 1 base and J by 7 bases, with 19 bases between them. The chain's CDR3 is CASSQGGVLRGGEKLFF. For the CDR3, the DNA is TGCGCCAGCAGCCAAGGGGGGGTTTTGCGGGGAGGTGAAAAACTGTTTTTT.

This clone has a single count. The CDR3 loop reads CASSLVRGTEAFF. The CDR3 DNA follows: TGTGCCAGCAGCTTAGTTAGAGGGACTGAAGCTTTCTTT. This chain joins TRBV7-9 and TRBJ1-1; D is unclear. Germline V gives CDR1 SEHNR, CDR2 FQNEAQ (reference sequence). V shed 1 base and J shed 5 bases, with 8 bases lying between them. CDR3 size: 13 residues.

This clone came up once. The genes are TRBV10-2 and TRBJ2-1; 8 positions agree with TRBD1. CDR3 size: 13 residues. With 6 bases clipped from V and 9 bases from J, the junction kept 7 bases outside the gene matches. The germline gives CDR1 WSHSY, CDR2 SAAADI. The CDR3 DNA reads as TGCGCCAGCAGACAGGGGGTGCTTAGTGAGCAGTTCTTC. It is translated as CASRQGVLSEQFF.

This clone was seen once. V is TRBV5-5 and J is TRBJ2-1; 10 bases are shared with TRBD2. After removal of 1 base from V and 8 bases from J, the junction contained 12 bases not matched to a gene. This CDR3 spans 17 amino acids. Germline CDR1 and CDR2: SGHKS and YYEKEE (reference sequence). The CDR3 here is CASSLRTSGRKGDEQFF. The CDR3 bases are TGTGCCAGCAGCTTGAGGACTAGCGGAAGAAAAGGCGATGAGCAGTTCTTC.

This clone was picked up one time. The V call is TRBV29-1, the J call TRBJ2-1; 8 nucleotides line up with TRBD1. CDR3 length: 15 amino acids. Per germline, CDR1 SQVTM and CDR2 ANQGSEA. V lost 7 bases, J lost 5 bases, and 13 bases stayed unmatched. CDR3 nucleotide sequence: TGCAGCGGCGATCAGGGGGCGTCAGAGCACAATGAGCAGTTCTTC. Translating gives CSGDQGASEHNEQFF.

The chain employs TRBV5-1 and TRBJ1-1; TRBD1 agrees at 7 bases. In germline, CDR1 is SGHRS, CDR2 YFSETQ. Germline trimming cut 4 bases from V and 2 bases from J; bases unmatched to any gene: 5. CDR3 length: 14 amino acids. The CDR3: CASSRGQTNTEAFF. The CDR3 DNA is TGCGCCAGCAGCCGGGGACAGACTAACACTGAAGCTTTCTTT.

The chain carries TRBV5-4 and TRBJ2-3, with D tentatively TRBD2 (7 bases). CDR1 and CDR2 from the germline V gene are SGHNT and YYREEE (reference sequence). V dropped 4 bases and J dropped 6 bases, with 18 bases sitting between them. The CDR3 is made up of 15 amino acids. CDR3 nucleotide sequence: TGTGCCAGCAGCCCAAGGGGGGGCGCTTGGGATACGCAGTATTTT. Amino acid sequence: CASSPRGGAWDTQYF.

CDR3 protein: CASSYLSRGDHYNEQFF. The CDR3 nucleotides read TGTGCCAGCAGCTATCTTAGCAGGGGGGATCACTACAATGAGCAGTTCTTC. The genes are TRBV7-3 and TRBJ2-1, with a tentative D call TRBD1 (7 bases). The CDR3 has 17 residues. The V and J ends lost 4 bases and 3 bases respectively, with 19 bases between them. The germline CDR1 and CDR2 sequences are SGHTA and FQGTGA.

The chain has TRBV19 and TRBJ2-1; 10 positions match TRBD2. The J segment lost 10 bases and the V segment lost 7 bases, leaving 13 bases of the junction unmatched. The CDR3 length is 15 residues. Germline values: CDR1 LNHDA, CDR2 SQIVND (reference sequence). The DNA for the CDR3 is TGTGCCAGTATTTCTCGGCTAGCGGGAGTCCGGGAGCAGTTCTTC. This translates into CASISRLAGVREQFF.

This chain links TRBV7-9 with TRBJ1-4; D call uncertain. Germline CDR1 SEHNR, CDR2 FQNEAQ (reference sequence). The CDR3 is 14 amino acids. V gave up 3 bases and J gave up 3 bases, with 8 bases separating them. DNA of the CDR3: TGTGCCAGCAGCTTTATATGGCCTAATGAAAAACTGTTTTTT. Translated: CASSFIWPNEKLFF.

The CDR3, as DNA: TGTGCCAGCAGCTTATCTACGGGAAACACTGAAGCTTTCTTT. Protein sequence: CASSLSTGNTEAFF. This chain uses TRBV7-9 with TRBJ1-1; D not resolved. Trimming removed 2 bases at V and 2 bases at J, with 9 bases between. This CDR3 has 14 amino acids. Germline V lookup: CDR1 SEHNR, CDR2 FQNEAQ (reference sequence).

Only a few counts were recorded for this clone. This chain uses TRBV18 with TRBJ2-7; 12 bases match TRBD2. The CDR3 loop spans 16 amino acids. Germline CDR1 KGHSH, CDR2 LQKENI. V lost 2 bases, J lost 6 bases, and 8 bases stayed unmatched. The CDR3: CASSPATSGSGREQYF. The CDR3 nucleotides are TGTGCCAGCTCACCAGCGACTAGCGGGAGCGGCCGCGAGCAGTACTTC.

V gene TRBV7-3 combines with J gene TRBJ2-1, with TRBD1 as a possible D gene (6 bases). V shed 0 bases and J shed 0 bases, with 9 bases lying between them. This CDR3 region has 16 residues. Germline CDR1 and CDR2: SGHTA and FQGTGA. In nucleotides, the CDR3 is TGTGCCAGCAGCTTAACTAGGGGGAGCTCCTACAATGAGCAGTTCTTC. Translating gives CASSLTRGSSYNEQFF.

The chain carries TRBV27 and TRBJ2-7, with D uncertain. Germline CDR1 and CDR2: MNHEY and SMNVEV (reference sequence). V was clipped by 2 bases and J by 1 base, with 6 bases between them. This CDR3 is 13 amino acids long. For the CDR3, the DNA is TGTGCCAGCAGTTTAGCCGGGTCCTACGAGCAGTACTTC. Translated: CASSLAGSYEQYF.